Shown below are 13 T cell receptor beta chains from a single sample sequenced in a study of vaccination and CD4 T cells after COVID-19. The Oncomine TCR Beta short-read assay generated sequence data from the DNA of cultured CD4+ T cells. TCRdb reprocessed the PCR reads via MiXCR and lists one record per CDR3 protein. The sample includes over 5,000 distinct CDR3 sequences, about two fifths of them seen just once. Treatment defined: roughly ten-day PBMC culture with coronavirus spike peptide pools or control peptides (ViraFEST assay). For these TCRs, the target antigens are not known. Source material: CD4+ T cells from blood, cultured in vitro. These receptors all come from a human donor who had recovered from COVID-19.

This clonotype has only a few counts. V is TRBV20-1 and J is TRBJ1-5, with 7 bases lining up with TRBD1. Germline values: CDR1 DFQATT, CDR2 SNEGSKA (reference sequence). J gave up 6 bases and V 4 bases, and 6 bases lay outside the gene matches. The CDR3 is 13 residues long. CDR3: CSATRDSSQPQHF. Written as DNA, the CDR3 is TGCAGTGCTACCCGGGACAGTAGTCAGCCCCAGCATTTT.

The rearrangement links TRBV7-2 to TRBJ2-7; D not resolved. V dropped 5 bases and J dropped 3 bases, with 17 bases sitting between them. This CDR3 spans 15 amino acids. CDR1 is SGHTA, CDR2 FQGNSA, per germline. CDR3 nucleotide sequence: TGTGCCAGCAGCCCGCGCCCACTACCCTACTACGAGCAGTACTTC. This sequence encodes CASSPRPLPYYEQYF.

This clonotype is termed large. The gene calls are TRBV7-2 and TRBJ2-5; D unresolved. The CDR3 has 12 residues. Per the germline V gene, CDR1 is SGHTA and CDR2 is FQGNSA. The germline V and J ends were trimmed by 4 bases and 5 bases, with 8 bases remaining between them. The CDR3 coding sequence is TGTGCCAGCAGCTCCCCGTGGGAGACCCAGTACTTC. Protein product: CASSSPWETQYF.

This chain joins TRBV7-2 and TRBJ2-5, with D tentatively TRBD1 or TRBD2 (6 bases each). This CDR3 spans 13 amino acids. Per the germline V gene, CDR1 is SGHTA and CDR2 is FQGNSA. V lost 5 bases, J lost 4 bases, and 11 bases lay in between. The CDR3: CASSRGGRETQYF. The CDR3 region has the DNA TGTGCCAGCAGCCGAGGGGGGCGAGAGACCCAGTACTTC. The variable domain in full, completed from reference TRBV7-2 and TRBJ2-5, reads GAGVSQSPSNKVTEKGKDVELRCDPISGHTALYWYRQSLGQGLEFLIYFQGNSAPDKSGLPSDRFSAERTGGSVSTLTIQRTQQEDSAVYLCASSRGGRETQYFGPGTRLLVL.

The chain links TRBV6-1 to TRBJ1-1; no reliable D call. V gave up 10 bases and J gave up 5 bases, with 14 bases separating them. Germline V gene sequence: CDR1 MNHNS, CDR2 SASEGT. This CDR3 is built from 12 residues. CDR3 nucleotide sequence: TGTGCCACCGGGAGCAGAGGGACTGAAGCTTTCTTT. Translation gives CATGSRGTEAFF.

The chain combines TRBV7-2 with TRBJ2-7; 10 positions agree with TRBD2. The CDR3 runs 15 residues. In germline, CDR1 is SGHTA, CDR2 FQGNSA. With 1 base clipped from V and 4 bases from J, the junction kept 4 bases outside the gene matches. The CDR3 coding sequence is TGTGCCAGCAGCTTAGGAAAGCGGGAGGGGTACGAGCAGTACTTC. Protein product: CASSLGKREGYEQYF.

This clonotype was picked up a small number of times. This chain links TRBV20-1 with TRBJ1-2; D is ambiguous. V was trimmed by 1 base and J by 8 bases, leaving 11 bases between them. This CDR3 spans 12 amino acids. Per germline, CDR1 DFQATT and CDR2 SNEGSKA (reference sequence). CDR3 nucleotide sequence: TGCAGTGCTAGAGCTTTAATAGAAGGCTACACCTTC. Translating gives CSARALIEGYTF.

The chain recombines TRBV7-9 with TRBJ2-5; D tentatively reads TRBD1 or TRBD2 (6 bases each). CDR3 length: 16 residues. CDR1 SEHNR and CDR2 FQNEAQ come from the germline V gene (reference sequence). The V end was cut by 5 bases, the J end by 2 bases, with 18 bases between. The CDR3 DNA reads as TGTGCCAGCAGCCCGACGTCGATAGGGGGGCAAGAGACCCAGTACTTC. Translated: CASSPTSIGGQETQYF.

V gene TRBV7-9 combines with J gene TRBJ2-7; unclear D gene. The V gene's germline CDR1 is SEHNR and CDR2 FQNEAQ (reference sequence). The CDR3 is 12 amino acids. V was cut by 5 bases and J by 4 bases, with 9 bases left in between. As DNA, the CDR3 is TGTGCCAGCAGCAACGACGGTTACGAGCAGTACTTC. Protein: CASSNDGYEQYF.

The chain has TRBV6-5 and TRBJ1-2; possible D gene TRBD1, 6 bases. CDR1 and CDR2 from the germline V gene are MNHEY and SVGAGI. Trimming removed 2 bases at V and 0 bases at J, with 13 bases between. The CDR3 spans 16 residues. In nucleotides, the CDR3 is TGTGCCAGCAGTTACGCCGGGGGGGGCGCTAACTATGGCTACACCTTC. The encoded protein is CASSYAGGGANYGYTF.

This clonotype was detected only a few times. The chain combines TRBV20-1 with TRBJ2-1; D is unresolved. This CDR3 region has 11 residues. Trimming took 1 base from V and 7 from J, leaving 5 bases between them. Germline V gene sequence: CDR1 DFQATT, CDR2 SNEGSKA (reference sequence). Here the CDR3 DNA reads TGCAGTGCTAGAGTAGTGAATGAGCAGTTCTTC. This translates into CSARVVNEQFF.

The chain combines TRBV5-6 with TRBJ1-2, with D possibly being TRBD1 (5 bases). This CDR3 contains 13 residues. The V end was cut by 0 bases, the J end by 3 bases, with 6 bases between. From germline, CDR1 is SGHDT and CDR2 YYEEEE. The CDR3, as DNA: TGTGCCAGCAGCTTGGGCAGGGACTATGGCTACACCTTC. Its translation is CASSLGRDYGYTF.

In this sample, this clonotype turned up a few times. The gene calls are TRBV28 and TRBJ2-7, with D perhaps being TRBD1 or TRBD2 (5 bases each). The V end was cut by 6 bases, the J end by 4 bases, with 7 bases between. The CDR3 is 11 residues long. Looked up from germline, CDR1 is MDHEN and CDR2 is SYDVKM. The CDR3, as DNA: TGTGCCAGCAGGGGGGATTACGAGCAGTACTTC. Translation gives CASRGDYEQYF.